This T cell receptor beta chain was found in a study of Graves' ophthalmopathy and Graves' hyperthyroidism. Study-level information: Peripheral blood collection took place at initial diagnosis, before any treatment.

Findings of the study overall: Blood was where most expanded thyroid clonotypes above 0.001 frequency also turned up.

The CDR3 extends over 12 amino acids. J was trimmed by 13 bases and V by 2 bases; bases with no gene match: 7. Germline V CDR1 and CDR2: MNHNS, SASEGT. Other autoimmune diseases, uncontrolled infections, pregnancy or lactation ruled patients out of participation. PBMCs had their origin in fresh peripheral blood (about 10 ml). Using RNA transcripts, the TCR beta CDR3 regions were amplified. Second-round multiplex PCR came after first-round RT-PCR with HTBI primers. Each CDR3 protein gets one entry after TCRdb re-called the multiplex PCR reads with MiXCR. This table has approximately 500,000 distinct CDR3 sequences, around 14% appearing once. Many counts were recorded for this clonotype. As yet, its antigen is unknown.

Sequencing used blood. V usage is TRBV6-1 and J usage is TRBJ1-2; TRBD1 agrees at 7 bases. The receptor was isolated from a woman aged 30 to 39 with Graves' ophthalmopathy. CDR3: CASSEMDRFSTF. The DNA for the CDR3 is TGTGCCAGCAGTGAAATGGACAGGTTTAGCACCTTC.